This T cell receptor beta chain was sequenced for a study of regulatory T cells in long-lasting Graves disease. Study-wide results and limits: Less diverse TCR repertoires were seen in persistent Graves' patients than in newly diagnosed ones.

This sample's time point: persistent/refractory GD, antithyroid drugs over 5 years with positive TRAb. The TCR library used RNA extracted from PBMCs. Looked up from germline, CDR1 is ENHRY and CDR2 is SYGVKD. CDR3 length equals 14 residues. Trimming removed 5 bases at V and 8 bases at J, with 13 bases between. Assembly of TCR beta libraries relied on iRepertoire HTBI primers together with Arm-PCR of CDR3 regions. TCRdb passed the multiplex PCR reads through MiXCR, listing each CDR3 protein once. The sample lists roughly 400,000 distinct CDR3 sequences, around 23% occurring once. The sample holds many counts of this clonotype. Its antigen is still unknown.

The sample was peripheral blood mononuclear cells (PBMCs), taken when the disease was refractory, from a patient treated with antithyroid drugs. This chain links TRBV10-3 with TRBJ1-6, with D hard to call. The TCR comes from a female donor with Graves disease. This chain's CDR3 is CAISYSFGDSPLHF. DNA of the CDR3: TGTGCCATCAGTTACTCCTTCGGGGATTCACCCCTCCACTTT.